The following is a TCR beta chain sequence with its context. Antigen specificity is unknown. Profiling relied on immunoSEQ multiplex PCR, and the TCRdb table lists in-frame clones only, not all of them. The sample gives tens of thousands of clones, about 83% of which show up once; just under 30% is in the top ten. The CDR3 length is 13 residues. Looked up from germline, CDR1 is LGHNT and CDR2 is FRNRAP. V lost 7 bases and J 1 base, leaving 10 bases between the germline ends. The data were obtained in a study of lymphopenia after photon versus proton radiotherapy. General study findings and limits: Only patients who died were analyzed for survival; proton advantage is unproven. Photon-treated patients lost naive T cells and TCR diversity; proton-treated stayed stable.

Specimen: peripheral blood, collected from a patient treated with photon-based radiotherapy. V usage is TRBV12-5 and J usage is TRBJ1-1; no definite D call. The TCR sequence derives from a man in his fifties or sixties with gastric cancer. The CDR3 sequence: CASALLENTEAFF. The DNA of the CDR3 is TGTGCTAGTGCCTTACTGGAGAACACTGAAGCTTTCTTT.